One sample yielded the 25 T cell receptor beta chains listed below, sequenced in a study of blood T cell repertoires in COVID-19. The repertoire was sequenced with immunoSEQ multiplex PCR; TCRdb's copy has only in-frame clones and lacks some. Among approximately 140,000 clones, 88% were seen once, and the ten largest hold under 3%. Sequenced: peripheral blood. These receptors all stem from a human donor in a cohort sampled during active COVID-19.

The chain combines TRBV5-4 with TRBJ1-1, with TRBD1 as a possible D gene (6 bases). V lost 4 bases and J 1 base, leaving 8 bases between the germline ends. The CDR3 is made up of 13 amino acids. Germline lookup yields CDR1 SGHNT and CDR2 YYREEE (reference sequence). The chain's CDR3 is CASSPGANTEAFF. In nucleotides, the CDR3 is TGTGCCAGCAGCCCAGGGGCGAACACTGAAGCTTTCTTT. Filled out from reference TRBV5-4 and TRBJ1-1, the complete variable domain reads ETGVTQSPTHLIKTRGQQVTLRCSSQSGHNTVSWYQQALGQGPQFIFQYYREEENGRGNFPPRFSGLQFPNYSSELNVNALELDDSALYLCASSPGANTEAFFGQGTRLTVV.

J is TRBJ2-3 and V is TRBV27; 9 bases agree with TRBD2. The CDR3 spans 18 residues. V gave up 3 bases and J gave up 2 bases; unmatched junction bases: 12. CDR1 MNHEY and CDR2 SMNVEV come from the germline V gene (reference sequence). The CDR3 coding sequence is TGTGCCAGCAGTTTCAATCGCCGACTAGCGGAGACCACAGATACGCAGTATTTT. Its protein product is CASSFNRRLAETTDTQYF.

The chain is built from TRBV19 and TRBJ2-1; 8 bases are a match to TRBD2. Per germline, CDR1 LNHDA and CDR2 SQIVND (reference sequence). V lost 3 bases, J lost 9 bases, and 10 bases stayed unmatched. The CDR3 is 15 residues long. Written as DNA, the CDR3 is TGTGCCAGTAGTATTTCCGCGGGAGGAAATACTGAGCAGTTCTTC. Residues: CASSISAGGNTEQFF.

V gene TRBV6-5 combines with J gene TRBJ1-5, with 9 bases identical to TRBD1. Per germline, CDR1 MNHEY and CDR2 SVGAGI. This CDR3 spans 14 amino acids. The trim removed 6 bases at V and 4 bases at J, leaving 4 bases unmatched. CDR3 amino acids: CASSKTGGNQPQHF. CDR3 nucleotides: TGTGCCAGCAGCAAGACAGGGGGAAATCAGCCCCAGCATTTT.

The rearrangement joins TRBV18 to TRBJ1-1; no firm D call. Per germline, CDR1 KGHSH and CDR2 LQKENI. With 1 base removed from V and 4 bases from J, the gap between germline ends came to 13 bases. This CDR3 has 15 residues. The CDR3: CASSPLSGSSTEAFF. CDR3 coding DNA: TGTGCCAGCTCACCACTCTCCGGGTCTAGCACTGAAGCTTTCTTT.

This chain joins TRBV27 and TRBJ2-2; 9 bases align to TRBD1. The V gene end was trimmed by 6 bases and the J gene end by 4 bases; junction bases not matched to a gene: 9. The germline gives CDR1 MNHEY, CDR2 SMNVEV (reference sequence). This CDR3 has 16 amino acids. CDR3 DNA: TGTGCCAGCAGAGACAGGGGGATACGAACCACCGGGGAGCTGTTTTTT. It yields the protein CASRDRGIRTTGELFF.

This chain uses TRBV10-3 with TRBJ2-1; D is uncertain. V was shortened by 8 bases and J by 2 bases, with 13 bases between the two germline ends. Per the germline V gene, CDR1 is ENHRY and CDR2 is SYGVKD. The CDR3 covers 14 residues. CDR3 in DNA: TGTGCCATCGGATCTGACTCAACCTACAATGAGCAGTTCTTC. It yields the protein CAIGSDSTYNEQFF.

Written as DNA, the CDR3 is TGCGCCAGCAGCCCCACGGTGATAACAACTAATGAAAAACTGTTTTTT. Translating gives CASSPTVITTNEKLFF. The chain links TRBV5-1 to TRBJ1-4, with D unclear. This CDR3 comprises 16 residues. CDR1 and CDR2 (germline): SGHRS, YFSETQ. V was trimmed by 4 bases and J by 0 bases, leaving 13 bases between them.

The V and J genes are TRBV5-6 and TRBJ1-5; D perhaps matches TRBD1 (5 bases). The CDR3 is 14 residues long. Germline V gives CDR1 SGHDT, CDR2 YYEEEE. V was cut by 0 bases and J by 5 bases, with 9 bases left in between. This CDR3 is CASSLGGGDQPQHF. The CDR3 nucleotides are TGTGCCAGCAGCTTGGGTGGGGGGGATCAGCCCCAGCATTTT.

The chain recombines TRBV11-3 with TRBJ2-1; no clear D. The germline gives CDR1 SGHNT, CDR2 YENEEA. This CDR3 has 17 amino acids. V lost 1 base, J lost 0 bases, and 13 bases lay in between. CDR3 loop: CASSLGESRISYNEQFF. The CDR3 DNA follows: TGTGCCAGCAGCTTAGGTGAATCGCGAATCTCCTACAATGAGCAGTTCTTC.

This chain connects TRBV7-9 to TRBJ1-6; TRBD1 matches at 12 bases. The CDR3 spans 14 residues. Germline trimming cut 3 bases from V and 13 bases from J; bases unmatched to any gene: 4. Germline V gene sequence: CDR1 SEHNR, CDR2 FQNEAQ (reference sequence). CDR3 nucleotides: TGTGCCAGCAGCTTGCCGGGACAGGGGGCCCCCCTCCACTTT. Its protein product is CASSLPGQGAPLHF.

V gene TRBV27 combines with J gene TRBJ2-3; TRBD1 aligns across 7 bases. With 5 bases clipped from V and 0 bases from J, the junction kept 2 bases outside the gene matches. Germline CDR1 MNHEY, CDR2 SMNVEV (reference sequence). CDR3 length: 14 amino acids. The CDR3: CASSRGHSTDTQYF. Here the CDR3 DNA reads TGTGCCAGCAGTAGGGGGCACAGCACAGATACGCAGTATTTT.

The chain couples TRBV7-8 to TRBJ2-3; the match to TRBD2 covers 14 bases. V shed 5 bases and J 8 bases; nucleotides not matched to a gene: 6. This CDR3 comprises 15 residues. From germline, CDR1 is SGHVS and CDR2 FQNEAQ. This CDR3 reads CASSMGLAGDGTQYF. CDR3 sequence (DNA): TGTGCCAGCAGCATGGGACTAGCGGGAGATGGTACGCAGTATTTT. Looking up the rest from reference TRBV7-8 and TRBJ2-3 gives the full variable domain: GAGVSQSPRYKVAKRGQDVALRCDPISGHVSLFWYQQALGQGPEFLTYFQNEAQLDKSGLPSDRFFAERPEGSVSTLKIQRTQQEDSAVYLCASSMGLAGDGTQYFGPGTRLTVL.

V gene TRBV27 combines with J gene TRBJ2-4; perhaps TRBD2 as D (6 bases). Trimming left V 0 bases short and J 9 bases short, with 12 bases between. Per the germline V gene, CDR1 is MNHEY and CDR2 is SMNVEV (reference sequence). This CDR3 is 14 amino acids long. The CDR3 DNA sequence: TGTGCCAGCAGTTTATCTGGGGCGGGGACCATTCAGTACTTC. This sequence encodes CASSLSGAGTIQYF.

The CDR3 sequence: CAWNRGRETQYF. CDR3 in DNA: TGTGCCTGGAATCGGGGTAGGGAGACCCAGTACTTC. The chain is built from TRBV30 and TRBJ2-5, with a tentative D call TRBD2 (5 bases). The V gene lost 4 bases and the J gene lost 5 bases, with 11 bases spanning the gap. The germline gives CDR1 GTSNPN, CDR2 SVGIG (reference sequence). The CDR3 runs to 12 residues. The variable domain in full, completed from reference TRBV30 and TRBJ2-5, reads SQTIHQWPATLVQPVGSPLSLECTVEGTSNPNLYWYRQAAGRGLQLLFYSVGIGQISSEVPQNLSASRPQDRQFILSSKKLLLSDSGFYLCAWNRGRETQYFGPGTRLLVL.

The J gene is TRBJ2-7, the V gene TRBV7-9, with unresolved D. With 5 bases removed from V and 4 bases from J, the gap between germline ends came to 6 bases. Germline loops: CDR1 SEHNR, CDR2 FQNEAQ (reference sequence). The CDR3 totals 11 residues. CDR3 coding DNA: TGTGCCAGCAGCCCCGGTTACGAGCAGTACTTC. Translated: CASSPGYEQYF.

This clone came up once. The chain carries TRBV27 and TRBJ2-1; 8 bases are a match to TRBD2. Germline CDR1 is MNHEY and CDR2 is SMNVEV (reference sequence). Trimming took 6 bases from V and 3 from J; bases not matched to a gene: 4. The CDR3 is 14 residues long. The CDR3: CASRLSGSYNEQFF. For the CDR3, the DNA is TGTGCCAGCAGACTAAGCGGGAGCTACAATGAGCAGTTCTTC.

The chain couples TRBV9 to TRBJ2-1, with 11 bases identical to TRBD2. CDR3 length equals 14 residues. The J segment lost 14 bases and the V segment lost 0 bases, leaving 7 bases of the junction unmatched. CDR1 and CDR2 from the germline V gene are SGDLS and YYNGEE. CDR3 amino acids: CASSVEDSGGAEFF. CDR3 nucleotides: TGTGCCAGCAGCGTAGAGGATAGCGGGGGGGCGGAGTTCTTC.

J is TRBJ2-7 and V is TRBV18, with 10 bases lining up with TRBD2. Germline loops: CDR1 KGHSH, CDR2 LQKENI. V shed 0 bases, J shed 5 bases, and the junction held 13 bases outside the gene matches. The CDR3 is made up of 18 amino acids. The CDR3 region is CASSPPGASGGALNEQYF. The CDR3, as DNA: TGTGCCAGCTCACCACCGGGAGCCAGCGGGGGGGCCCTGAACGAGCAGTACTTC.

The rearrangement uses TRBV28 and TRBJ2-1; tentative D call: TRBD2 (6 bases). Trimming removed 2 bases from V and 0 bases from J, with 11 bases in between. This CDR3 contains 16 residues. Per germline, CDR1 MDHEN and CDR2 SYDVKM. CDR3 in amino acids: CASSLDGTLSYNEQFF. Here the CDR3 DNA reads TGTGCCAGCAGTTTAGATGGGACTCTCTCCTACAATGAGCAGTTCTTC.

V usage is TRBV4-1 and J usage is TRBJ2-1; the D gene is possibly TRBD1 (6 bases). This CDR3 region has 16 residues. Germline loops: CDR1 MGHRA, CDR2 YSYEKL. The V end lost 1 base, the J end lost 2 bases, and 12 bases lay between the germline ends. CDR3 in amino acids: CASSQGTRGTYNEQFF. Written as DNA, the CDR3 is TGCGCCAGCAGCCAAGGCACCAGGGGAACCTACAATGAGCAGTTCTTC.

Comment on this clone: Different DNA sequences within this sample yield the same CDR3. The V and J genes are TRBV7-3 and TRBJ2-7, with 7 bases lining up with TRBD2. The V gene end was trimmed by 2 bases and the J gene end by 0 bases; junction bases not matched to a gene: 1. The germline V gene encodes CDR1 SGHTA and CDR2 FQGTGA. The CDR3 runs 14 residues. The CDR3 reads CASSLSGGSYEQYF. The CDR3 nucleotides read TGTGCCAGCAGCTTATCGGGGGGCTCCTACGAGCAGTACTTC. Full variable domain (outside the CDR3, taken from reference TRBV7-3 and TRBJ2-7): GAGVSQTPSNKVTEKGKYVELRCDPISGHTALYWYRQSLGQGPEFLIYFQGTGAADDSGLPNDRFFAVRPEGSVSTLKIQRTERGDSAVYLCASSLSGGSYEQYFGPGTRLTVT.

The chain is built from TRBV28 and TRBJ2-7, with 9 positions matching TRBD2. Germline CDR1 is MDHEN and CDR2 is SYDVKM. Unmatched junction bases numbered 6, after V lost 2 bases and J lost 4 bases. CDR3 length: 15 residues. CDR3 coding DNA: TGTGCCAGCAGTTTAAGAGCGGGGGGTAGATACGAGCAGTACTTC. Residues: CASSLRAGGRYEQYF.

This rearrangement joins TRBV28 to TRBJ2-1, with 8 bases fitting TRBD1. Trimming cost V 7 bases and J 0 bases; bases outside gene matches: 5. The CDR3 spans 15 residues. Germline V gene lookup returns CDR1 MDHEN and CDR2 SYDVKM. CDR3 DNA sequence: TGTGCCAGCAAGGGGACAGGACCCTCCTACAATGAGCAGTTCTTC. Translated: CASKGTGPSYNEQFF.

V and J are TRBV4-2 and TRBJ1-3; the D is unclear. Germline assignment: CDR1 LGHNA and CDR2 YNFKEQ. V shed 3 bases and J shed 1 base, with 13 bases lying between them. The CDR3 loop spans 16 amino acids. The CDR3 bases are TGTGCCAGCAGCCAGGGCTACAGCCCATCTGGAAACACCATATATTTT. Its protein is CASSQGYSPSGNTIYF.